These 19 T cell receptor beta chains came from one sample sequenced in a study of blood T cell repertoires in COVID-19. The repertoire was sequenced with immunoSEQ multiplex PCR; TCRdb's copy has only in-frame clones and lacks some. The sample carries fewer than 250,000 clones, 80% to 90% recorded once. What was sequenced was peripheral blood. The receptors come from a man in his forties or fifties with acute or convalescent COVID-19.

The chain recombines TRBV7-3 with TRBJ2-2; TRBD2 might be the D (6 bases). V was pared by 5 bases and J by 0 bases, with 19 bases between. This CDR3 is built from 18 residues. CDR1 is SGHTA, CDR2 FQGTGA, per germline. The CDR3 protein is CASSPRQFGGTNTGELFF. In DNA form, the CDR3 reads TGTGCCAGCAGCCCCCGACAATTTGGGGGGACGAACACCGGGGAGCTGTTTTTT.

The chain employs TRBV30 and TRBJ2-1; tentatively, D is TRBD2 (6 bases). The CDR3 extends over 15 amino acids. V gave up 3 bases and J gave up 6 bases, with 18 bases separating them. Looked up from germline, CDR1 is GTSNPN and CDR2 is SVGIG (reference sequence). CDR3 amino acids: CAWSRDPTSPNEQFF. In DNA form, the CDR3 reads TGTGCCTGGAGCCGAGACCCCACTAGCCCCAATGAGCAGTTCTTC.

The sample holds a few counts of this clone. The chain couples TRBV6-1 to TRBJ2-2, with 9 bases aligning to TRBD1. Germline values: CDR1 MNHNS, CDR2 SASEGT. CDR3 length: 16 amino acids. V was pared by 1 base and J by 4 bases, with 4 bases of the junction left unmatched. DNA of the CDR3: TGTGCCAGCAGTGAAGTAGACAGGGGGAGCACCGGGGAGCTGTTTTTT. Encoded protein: CASSEVDRGSTGELFF.

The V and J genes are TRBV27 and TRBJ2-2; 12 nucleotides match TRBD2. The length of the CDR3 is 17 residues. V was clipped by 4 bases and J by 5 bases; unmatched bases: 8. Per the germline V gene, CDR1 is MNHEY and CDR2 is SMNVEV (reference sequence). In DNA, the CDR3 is TGTGCCAGCAGTTATCTAGCGGGAGGGCCTAGAACCGGGGAGCTGTTTTTT. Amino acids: CASSYLAGGPRTGELFF.

The chain's CDR3 is CASRGRVDAEQYF. CDR3 nucleotides: TGTGCCAGCAGGGGGAGGGTGGACGCCGAGCAGTACTTC. The rearrangement uses TRBV2 and TRBJ2-7; TRBD2 matches at 7 bases. The germline gives CDR1 SNHLY, CDR2 FYNNEI. This CDR3 is 13 amino acids long. Trimming removed 6 bases from V and 6 bases from J; junction bases left unmatched: 8.

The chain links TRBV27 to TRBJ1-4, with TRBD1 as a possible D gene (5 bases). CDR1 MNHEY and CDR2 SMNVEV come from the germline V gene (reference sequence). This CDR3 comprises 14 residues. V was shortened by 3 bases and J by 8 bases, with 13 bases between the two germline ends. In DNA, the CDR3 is TGTGCCAGCAGTTTCAGGGAGGGAGGGGAAAAACTGTTTTTT. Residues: CASSFREGGEKLFF. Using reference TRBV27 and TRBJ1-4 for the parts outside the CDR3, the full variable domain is EAQVTQNPRYLITVTGKKLTVTCSQNMNHEYMSWYRQDPGLGLRQIYYSMNVEVTDKGDVPEGYKVSRKEKRNFPLILESPSPNQTSLYFCASSFREGGEKLFFGSGTQLSVL.

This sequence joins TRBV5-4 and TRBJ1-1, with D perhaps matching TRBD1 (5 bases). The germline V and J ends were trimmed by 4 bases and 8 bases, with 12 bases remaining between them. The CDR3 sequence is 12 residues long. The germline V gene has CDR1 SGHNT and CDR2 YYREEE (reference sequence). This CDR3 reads CASSRGLDEAFF. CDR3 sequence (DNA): TGTGCCAGCAGCCGGGGGTTGGACGAAGCTTTCTTT.

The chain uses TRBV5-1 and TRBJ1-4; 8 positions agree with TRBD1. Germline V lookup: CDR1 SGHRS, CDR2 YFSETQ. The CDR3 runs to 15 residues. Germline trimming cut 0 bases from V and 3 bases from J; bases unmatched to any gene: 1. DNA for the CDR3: TGCGCCAGCAGCTTGGTGGACAGGGCTAATGAAAAACTGTTTTTT. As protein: CASSLVDRANEKLFF.

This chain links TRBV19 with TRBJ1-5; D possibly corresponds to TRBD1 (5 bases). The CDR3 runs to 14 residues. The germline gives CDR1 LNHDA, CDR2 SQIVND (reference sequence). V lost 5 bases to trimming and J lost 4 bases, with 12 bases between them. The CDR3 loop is CASSGQGGNQPQHF. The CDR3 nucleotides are TGTGCCAGTAGTGGGCAGGGAGGGAATCAGCCCCAGCATTTT.

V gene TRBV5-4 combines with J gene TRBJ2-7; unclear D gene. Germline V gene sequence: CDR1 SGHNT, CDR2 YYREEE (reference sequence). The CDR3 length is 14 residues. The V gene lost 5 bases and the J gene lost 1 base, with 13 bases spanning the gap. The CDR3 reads CASSSEYKSYEQYF. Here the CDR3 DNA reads TGTGCCAGCAGTTCCGAATACAAATCCTACGAGCAGTACTTC.

The DNA for the CDR3 is TGTGCCAGCAGCTTTTCGGAGCCCTATAATTCACCCCTCCACTTT. This translates into CASSFSEPYNSPLHF. The chain employs TRBV5-4 and TRBJ1-6; D gene ambiguous. Between the trimmed V and J ends, which lost 2 bases and 2 bases, there was a span of 8 bases. This CDR3 spans 15 amino acids. Germline loops: CDR1 SGHNT, CDR2 YYREEE (reference sequence).

CDR3 loop: CASSPDSMLAFF. DNA of the CDR3: TGTGCCAGCAGCCCAGACAGTATGTTGGCTTTCTTT. The chain has TRBV11-3 and TRBJ1-1; D is possibly TRBD1 (5 bases). There are 12 residues in the CDR3. CDR1 is SGHNT and CDR2 is YENEEA in the germline V gene. V shed 5 bases and J shed 11 bases, with 15 bases lying between them.

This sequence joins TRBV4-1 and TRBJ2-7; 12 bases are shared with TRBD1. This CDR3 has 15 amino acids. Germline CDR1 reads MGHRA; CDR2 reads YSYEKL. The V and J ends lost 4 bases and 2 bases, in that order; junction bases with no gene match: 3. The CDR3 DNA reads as TGCGCCAGCAGCCTCGGGACAGGGGGCGCCTACGAGCAGTACTTC. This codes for CASSLGTGGAYEQYF.

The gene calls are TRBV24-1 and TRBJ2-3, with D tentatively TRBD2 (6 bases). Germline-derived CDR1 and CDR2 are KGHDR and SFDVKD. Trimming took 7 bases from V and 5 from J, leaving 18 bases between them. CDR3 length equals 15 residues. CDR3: CATSPTGTLGDTQYF. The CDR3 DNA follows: TGTGCCACCAGCCCAACGGGGACTTTGGGAGATACGCAGTATTTT.

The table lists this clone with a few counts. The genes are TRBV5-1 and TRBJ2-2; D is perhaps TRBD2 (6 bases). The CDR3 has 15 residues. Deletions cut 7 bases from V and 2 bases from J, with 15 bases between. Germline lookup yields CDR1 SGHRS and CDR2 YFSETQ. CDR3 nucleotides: TGCGCCAGCCGGGAGACAGTACAAAACACCGGGGAGCTGTTTTTT. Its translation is CASRETVQNTGELFF.

The CDR3 loop reads CASSFGRGEYVEAFF. The CDR3 DNA sequence: TGCGCCAGCAGCTTTGGCAGGGGAGAGTATGTTGAAGCTTTCTTT. The chain recombines TRBV5-1 with TRBJ1-1; tentative D call: TRBD1 (6 bases). This CDR3 comprises 15 residues. Germline values: CDR1 SGHRS, CDR2 YFSETQ. Trimming took 2 bases from V and 7 from J, leaving 18 bases between them.

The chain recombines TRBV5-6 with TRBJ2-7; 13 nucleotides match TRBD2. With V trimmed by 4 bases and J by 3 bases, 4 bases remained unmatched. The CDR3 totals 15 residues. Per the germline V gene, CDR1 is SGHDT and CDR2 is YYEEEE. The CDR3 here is CASSIRLAGGYEQYF. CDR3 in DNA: TGTGCCAGCAGCATTAGACTAGCGGGGGGCTACGAGCAGTACTTC.

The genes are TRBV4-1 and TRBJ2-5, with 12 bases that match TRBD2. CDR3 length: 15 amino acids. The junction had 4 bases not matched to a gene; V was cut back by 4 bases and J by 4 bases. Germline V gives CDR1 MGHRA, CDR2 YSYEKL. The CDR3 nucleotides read TGCGCCAGCAGCCGACTAGCGGGAGTGGGAGAGACCCAGTACTTC. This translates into CASSRLAGVGETQYF.

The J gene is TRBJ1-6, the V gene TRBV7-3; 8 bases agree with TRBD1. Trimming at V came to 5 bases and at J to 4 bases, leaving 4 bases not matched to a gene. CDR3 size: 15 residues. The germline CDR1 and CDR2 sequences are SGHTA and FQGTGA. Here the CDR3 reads CASSMTGVYNSPLHF. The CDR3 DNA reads TGTGCCAGCAGCATGACAGGGGTTTATAATTCACCCCTCCACTTT.